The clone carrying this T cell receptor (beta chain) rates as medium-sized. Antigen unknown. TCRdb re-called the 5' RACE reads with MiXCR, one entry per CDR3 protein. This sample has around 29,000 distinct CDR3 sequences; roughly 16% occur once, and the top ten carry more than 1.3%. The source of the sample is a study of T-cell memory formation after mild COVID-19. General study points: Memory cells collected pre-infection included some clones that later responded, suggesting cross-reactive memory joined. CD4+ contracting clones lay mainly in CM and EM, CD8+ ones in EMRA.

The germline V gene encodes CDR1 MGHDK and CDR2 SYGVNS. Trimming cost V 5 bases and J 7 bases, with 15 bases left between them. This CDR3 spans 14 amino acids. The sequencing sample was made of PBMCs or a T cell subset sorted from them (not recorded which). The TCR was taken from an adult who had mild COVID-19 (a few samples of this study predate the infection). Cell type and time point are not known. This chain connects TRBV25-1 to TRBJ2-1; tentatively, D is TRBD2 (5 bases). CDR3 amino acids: CASSQGYSGNEQFF. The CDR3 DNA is TGTGCCAGCAGTCAAGGATACAGCGGTAATGAGCAGTTCTTC.